The text below deals with one T cell receptor (beta chain). The sample belongs to a study of blood T cell repertoires in COVID-19. This CDR3 comprises 13 residues. V was clipped by 4 bases and J by 4 bases, with 8 bases between them. Germline lookup yields CDR1 LNHDA and CDR2 SQIVND (reference sequence). Data came from immunoSEQ multiplex PCR; TCRdb stores just in-frame clones and leaves some out. The sample lists under 30,000 clones; roughly 94% were seen once. Specimen: peripheral blood. The gene calls are TRBV19 and TRBJ2-1, with D unclear. The clonotype originates from a human donor with active COVID-19. The donor label of this sample is uncertain. The CDR3 bases are TGTGCCAGTAGTACAGCGCCTTACAATGAGCAGTTCTTC. Translated: CASSTAPYNEQFF. The complete variable domain, with remaining parts taken from reference TRBV19 and TRBJ2-1, reads DGGITQSPKYLFRKEGQNVTLSCEQNLNHDAMYWYRQDPGQGLRLIYYSQIVNDFQKGDIAEGYSVSREKKESFPLTVTSAQKNPTAFYLCASSTAPYNEQFFGPGTRLTVL.